A single sample is the source of the 18 T cell receptor beta chains below, sequenced in a study of cytomegalovirus exposure and HLA in healthy donors. Vbeta (60) and Jbeta (13) primers were used in the PCR. The protocol was immunoSEQ multiplex PCR, while the TCRdb copy is restricted to in-frame clones and leaves out a portion. The specimen's table records approximately 45,000 clones. The sample was PBMCs. These receptor sequences come from a male donor in good health and CMV-seronegative.

This chain joins TRBV27 and TRBJ2-1; TRBD2 aligns across 12 bases. J was trimmed by 7 bases and V by 6 bases; bases with no gene match: 1. This CDR3 has 13 residues. Germline lookup yields CDR1 MNHEY and CDR2 SMNVEV (reference sequence). The chain's CDR3 is CASRTSGSNEQFF. CDR3 nucleotide sequence: TGTGCCAGCAGGACTAGCGGGAGTAATGAGCAGTTCTTC.

The chain recombines TRBV28 with TRBJ2-1; 12 bases fit TRBD2. CDR3 length equals 17 residues. Germline loops: CDR1 MDHEN, CDR2 SYDVKM. The junction had 17 bases not matched to a gene; V was cut back by 5 bases and J by 12 bases. The CDR3 here is CASSPHRLAGDVGRQFF. The CDR3 DNA reads as TGTGCCAGCAGTCCCCATAGACTAGCGGGAGATGTTGGACGGCAGTTCTTC.

J is TRBJ2-7 and V is TRBV27; D is possibly TRBD2 (5 bases). Trimming took 3 bases from V and 1 from J, leaving 7 bases between them. The CDR3 spans 13 residues. Germline CDR1 reads MNHEY; CDR2 reads SMNVEV (reference sequence). The CDR3 loop is CASSLEASYEQYF. The DNA for the CDR3 is TGTGCCAGCAGTTTGGAGGCTTCCTACGAGCAGTACTTC.

The rearrangement links TRBV7-8 to TRBJ1-1, with no clear D. From germline, CDR1 is SGHVS and CDR2 FQNEAQ. Trimming cost V 2 bases and J 3 bases, with 7 bases left between them. The CDR3 totals 13 residues. The CDR3, as DNA: TGTGCCAGCAGCTTATCCGGGGACACTGAAGCTTTCTTT. Translation: CASSLSGDTEAFF.

Turning to this clone: A read error may produce the germline difference seen at one junction end. The chain couples TRBV30 to TRBJ1-5; tentatively, D is TRBD1 (6 bases). The CDR3 length is 13 residues. Germline V gene data show CDR1 as GTSNPN and CDR2 as SVGIG (reference sequence). The CDR3 is CAWSVYRDQLQHF. DNA for the CDR3: TGTGCCTGGAGTGTATACAGGGACCAGCTCCAGCATTTT.

The V gene is TRBV6-5, the J gene TRBJ2-1, with D possibly TRBD2 on 7 matching bases. Trimming took off 0 bases at V and 9 bases at J, with 9 bases between the two ends. Germline assignment: CDR1 MNHEY and CDR2 SVGAGI. The CDR3 runs to 13 residues. The CDR3 DNA sequence: TGTGCCAGCAGTTACTCGGCGGGGGCTGAGCAGTTCTTC. Encoded protein: CASSYSAGAEQFF.

The gene calls are TRBV4-1 and TRBJ1-3, with a possible D match to TRBD1 (5 bases). Germline V gene lookup returns CDR1 MGHRA and CDR2 YSYEKL. Trimming shortened V by 0 bases and J by 5 bases, and 14 bases separated the two germline ends. The CDR3 consists of 16 residues. Here the CDR3 reads CASSQEVGLGRNTIYF. Here the CDR3 DNA reads TGCGCCAGCAGCCAAGAGGTGGGACTCGGGAGAAACACCATATATTTT.

This sequence joins TRBV7-2 and TRBJ2-5; tentative D call: TRBD2 (6 bases). V lost 1 base and J lost 4, with 19 bases in between. The CDR3 length is 17 residues. Looked up from germline, CDR1 is SGHTA and CDR2 is FQGNSA. CDR3 amino acids: CASSLGVTGGRLETQYF. The CDR3 nucleotides read TGTGCCAGCAGCTTAGGGGTGACCGGAGGGCGGTTAGAGACCCAGTACTTC.

The gene calls are TRBV29-1 and TRBJ1-4; 11 nucleotides match TRBD1. There are 15 residues in the CDR3. The junction had 4 bases not matched to a gene; V was cut back by 6 bases and J by 1 base. The germline CDR1 and CDR2 sequences are SQVTM and ANQGSEA. The DNA for the CDR3 is TGCAGCGTCTTGGGGACAGGGGGAACTAATGAAAAACTGTTTTTT. Its protein is CSVLGTGGTNEKLFF. Drawing the rest from reference TRBV29-1 and TRBJ1-4, the complete variable domain is SAVISQKPSRDICQRGTSLTIQCQVDSQVTMMFWYRQQPGQSLTLIATANQGSEATYESGFVIDKFPISRPNLTFSTLTVSNMSPEDSSIYLCSVLGTGGTNEKLFFGSGTQLSVL.

The chain combines TRBV5-4 with TRBJ2-7; 7 bases align to TRBD1. The V gene's germline CDR1 is SGHNT and CDR2 YYREEE (reference sequence). The CDR3 sequence is 12 residues long. Trimming took 4 bases from V and 5 from J; bases not matched to a gene: 3. The CDR3 loop is CASSRTGNEQYF. The CDR3 bases are TGTGCCAGCAGCAGGACAGGAAACGAGCAGTACTTC.

The chain is built from TRBV6-6 and TRBJ2-7; D unresolved. The germline gives CDR1 MNHNY, CDR2 SVGAGI (reference sequence). V was clipped by 0 bases and J by 3 bases, with 3 bases between them. The CDR3 has 12 amino acids. CDR3 coding DNA: TGTGCCAGCAGTTACTCCGTCTACGAGCAGTACTTC. As protein: CASSYSVYEQYF.

This CDR3 reads CASSGQGQYNEQFF. The CDR3 DNA reads as TGTGCCAGCAGCGGCCAGGGACAGTACAATGAGCAGTTCTTC. The chain uses TRBV27 and TRBJ2-1; TRBD1 matches 7 bases. The ends lost 6 bases at V and 4 bases at J; junction bases unmatched: 6. CDR1 and CDR2 from the germline V gene are MNHEY and SMNVEV (reference sequence). There are 14 residues in the CDR3.

V gene TRBV7-2 combines with J gene TRBJ2-1; 10 bases map to TRBD2. CDR1 is SGHTA and CDR2 is FQGNSA in the germline V gene. The CDR3 loop spans 16 amino acids. V was pared by 0 bases and J by 4 bases, with 3 bases of the junction left unmatched. In nucleotides, the CDR3 is TGTGCCAGCAGCTTAGCCGCACTAGCGGGGTACAATGAGCAGTTCTTC. Translating gives CASSLAALAGYNEQFF.

The chain employs TRBV19 and TRBJ1-2; 9 nucleotides match TRBD1. The CDR3 has 15 amino acids. Germline-derived CDR1 and CDR2 are LNHDA and SQIVND (reference sequence). V trimming: 5 bases; J trimming: 7 bases; junction bases outside the gene matches: 11. CDR3 sequence: CASSLSRDREGGYTF. Written as DNA, the CDR3 is TGTGCCAGTAGTCTCAGCCGGGACAGGGAAGGTGGCTACACCTTC.

The CDR3 loop is CASTLGGRQAHGYTF. CDR3 nucleotides: TGTGCCAGCACTTTGGGGGGTCGCCAGGCCCATGGCTACACCTTC. The chain combines TRBV28 with TRBJ1-2; tentative D call: TRBD1 (5 bases). Germline V CDR1 and CDR2: MDHEN, SYDVKM. The CDR3 is made up of 15 amino acids. Trimming left V 7 bases short and J 6 bases short, with 21 bases between.

The chain uses TRBV18 and TRBJ1-3, with D perhaps TRBD1 (6 bases). Germline CDR1 and CDR2: KGHSH and LQKENI. Trimming left V 2 bases short and J 0 bases short, with 17 bases between. This CDR3 comprises 18 residues. The CDR3 loop is CASSPGGWFDSSGNTIYF. The CDR3 DNA sequence: TGTGCCAGCTCACCAGGGGGCTGGTTCGACTCCTCTGGAAACACCATATATTTT.

V and J are TRBV6-4 and TRBJ1-4, with a tentative D call TRBD1 (6 bases). The CDR3 length is 15 residues. V was shortened by 6 bases and J by 8 bases, with 19 bases between the two germline ends. Germline values: CDR1 MRHNA, CDR2 SNTAGT. This chain's CDR3 is CASRRTGILGEKLFF. The DNA of the CDR3 is TGTGCCAGCAGGCGAACAGGGATTTTAGGAGAAAAACTGTTTTTT.

The chain has TRBV28 and TRBJ2-3; possibly TRBD2 for D (6 bases). Trimming took off 8 bases at V and 11 bases at J, with 20 bases between the two ends. The germline gives CDR1 MDHEN, CDR2 SYDVKM. The CDR3 consists of 13 residues. The CDR3 loop reads CASLALIPRGQYF. The CDR3 nucleotides are TGTGCCAGCCTAGCGTTAATTCCACGGGGGCAGTATTTT.